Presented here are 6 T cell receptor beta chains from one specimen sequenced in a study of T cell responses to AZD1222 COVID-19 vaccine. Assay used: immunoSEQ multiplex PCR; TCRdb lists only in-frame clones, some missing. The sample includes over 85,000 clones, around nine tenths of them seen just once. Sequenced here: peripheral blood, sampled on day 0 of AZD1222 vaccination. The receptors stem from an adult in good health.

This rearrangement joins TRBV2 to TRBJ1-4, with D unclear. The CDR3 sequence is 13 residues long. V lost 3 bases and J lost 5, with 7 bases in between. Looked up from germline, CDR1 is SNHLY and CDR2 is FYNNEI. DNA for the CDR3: TGTGCCAGCAGTGATTGGTCAAATGAAAAACTGTTTTTT. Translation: CASSDWSNEKLFF.

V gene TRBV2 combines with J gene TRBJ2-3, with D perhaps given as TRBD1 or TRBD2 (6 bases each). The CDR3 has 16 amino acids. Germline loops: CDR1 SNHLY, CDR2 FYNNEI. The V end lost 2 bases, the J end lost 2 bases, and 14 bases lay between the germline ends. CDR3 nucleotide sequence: TGTGCCAGCAGTGAATTTGGGGGGCAGGTCACAGATACGCAGTATTTT. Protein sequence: CASSEFGGQVTDTQYF.

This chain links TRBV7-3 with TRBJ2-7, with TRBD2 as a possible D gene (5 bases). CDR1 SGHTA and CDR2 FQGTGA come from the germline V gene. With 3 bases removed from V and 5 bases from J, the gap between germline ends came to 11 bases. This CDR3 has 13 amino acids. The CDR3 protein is CASSFTEGHEQYF. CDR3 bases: TGTGCCAGCAGCTTCACAGAGGGCCACGAGCAGTACTTC.

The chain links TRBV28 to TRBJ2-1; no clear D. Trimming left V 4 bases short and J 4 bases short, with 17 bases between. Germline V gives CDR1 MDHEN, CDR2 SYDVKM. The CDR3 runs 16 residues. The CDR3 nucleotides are TGTGCCAGCAGTTGGGTAGAGAGTTCCCTATACAATGAGCAGTTCTTC. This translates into CASSWVESSLYNEQFF.

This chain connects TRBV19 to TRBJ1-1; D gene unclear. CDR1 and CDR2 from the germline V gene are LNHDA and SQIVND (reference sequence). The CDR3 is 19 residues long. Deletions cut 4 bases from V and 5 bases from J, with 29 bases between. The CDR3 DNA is TGTGCCAGTAGTACCCCCCTTCTTCCTACCGAGACTCGGGAGACTGAAGCTTTCTTT. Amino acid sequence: CASSTPLLPTETRETEAFF.

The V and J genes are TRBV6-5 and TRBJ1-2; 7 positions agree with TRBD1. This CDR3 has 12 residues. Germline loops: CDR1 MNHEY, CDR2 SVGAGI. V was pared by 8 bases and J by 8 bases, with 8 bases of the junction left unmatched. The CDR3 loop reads CASGGGREGYTF. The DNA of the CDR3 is TGTGCCAGCGGAGGGGGCCGGGAAGGCTACACCTTC.